Detailed here is one T cell receptor beta chain. The antigen is unknown. This entry is derived from a study of blood T cells in healthy people across ages. The J segment lost 4 bases and the V segment lost 1 base, leaving 6 bases of the junction unmatched. The germline V gene has CDR1 SGHKS and CDR2 YYEKEE (reference sequence). The CDR3 is made up of 15 amino acids. Together with a sample-barcoded 5' primer, a J-beta primer mix was included in a second PCR lasting about 6 to 11 cycles. TCRdb recomputed calls from the 5' RACE reads with MiXCR, one row per CDR3 protein. The data contain 650,000 to 800,000 distinct CDR3 sequences, about 50% of them singletons. Regarding the study as a whole: Naive CD4+ cell counts and diversity both ran higher in long-lived than in aged donors.

The V gene is TRBV5-5, the J gene TRBJ2-3; 7 bases map to TRBD1. The sequenced material came from blood. This sequence was found in an elderly woman in good health. DNA of the CDR3: TGTGCCAGCAGCTTGACAGGGGCGATTCCAGATACGCAGTATTTT. This sequence encodes CASSLTGAIPDTQYF. The full variable domain, its missing parts supplied by reference TRBV5-5 and TRBJ2-3, is DAGVTQSPTHLIKTRGQQVTLRCSPISGHKSVSWYQQVLGQGPQFIFQYYEKEERGRGNFPDRFSARQFPNYSSELNVNALLLGDSALYLCASSLTGAIPDTQYFGPGTRLTVL.